Sequencing of this TCR beta chain was carried out in a study of T cell changes during pregnancy in multiple sclerosis. Sequencing used immunoSEQ multiplex PCR; TCRdb keeps in-frame clones, though not all of them. Of fewer than 80,000 clones listed, around nine tenths are singletons. The CDR3 sequence is 16 residues long. CDR1 is SGHDT and CDR2 is YYEEEE in the germline V gene. In the case of this clone: At one end, the junction sequence differs from germline, possibly due to a read error.

The sequence was obtained from a female donor in good health, enrolled as a control in a pregnancy study. The starting material was CD4+ T cells from peripheral blood mononuclear cells, obtained in the third trimester of pregnancy. V and J are TRBV5-6 and TRBJ2-7; maybe TRBD1 (6 bases). In DNA form, the CDR3 reads TGTGCCAGCAGCTTGGCCGTGTGGGGAGCCGGCAGGGGAGTGCACTTC. It translates to CASSLAVWGAGRGVHF. The variable domain in full, with the rest retrieved from reference TRBV5-6 and TRBJ2-7, is DAGVTQSPTHLIKTRGQQVTLRCSPKSGHDTVSWYQQALGQGPQFIFQYYEEEERQRGNFPDRFSGHQFPNYSSELNVNALLLGDSALYLCASSLAVWGAGRGVHFGPGTRLTVT.